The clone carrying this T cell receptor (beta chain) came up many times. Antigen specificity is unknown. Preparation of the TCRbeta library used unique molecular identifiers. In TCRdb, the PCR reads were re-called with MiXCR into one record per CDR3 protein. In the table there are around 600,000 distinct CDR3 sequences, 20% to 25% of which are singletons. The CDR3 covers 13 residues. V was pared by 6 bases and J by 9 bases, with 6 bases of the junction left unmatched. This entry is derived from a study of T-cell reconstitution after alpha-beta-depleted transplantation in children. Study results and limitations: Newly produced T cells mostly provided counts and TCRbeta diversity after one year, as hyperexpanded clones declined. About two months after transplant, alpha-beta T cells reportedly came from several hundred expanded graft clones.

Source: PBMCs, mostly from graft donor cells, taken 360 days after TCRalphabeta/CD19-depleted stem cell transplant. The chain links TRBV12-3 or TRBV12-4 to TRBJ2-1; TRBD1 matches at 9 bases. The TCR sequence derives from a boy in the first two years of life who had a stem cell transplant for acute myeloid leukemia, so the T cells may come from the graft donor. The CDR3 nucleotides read TGTGCCAGCAGCCCGGGACAGGGCGGTGAGCAGTTCTTC. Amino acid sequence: CASSPGQGGEQFF.